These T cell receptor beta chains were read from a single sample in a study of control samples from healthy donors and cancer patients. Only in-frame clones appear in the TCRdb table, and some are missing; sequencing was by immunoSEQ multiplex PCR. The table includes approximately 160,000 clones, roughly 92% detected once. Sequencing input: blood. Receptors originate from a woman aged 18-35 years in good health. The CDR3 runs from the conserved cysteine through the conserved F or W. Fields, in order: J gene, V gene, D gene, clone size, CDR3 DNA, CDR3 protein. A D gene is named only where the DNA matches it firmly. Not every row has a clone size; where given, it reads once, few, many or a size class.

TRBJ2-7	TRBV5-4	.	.	TGTGCCGTACAGGGCGGCTTGAGCTCCTACGAGCAGTACTTC	CAVQGGLSSYEQYF
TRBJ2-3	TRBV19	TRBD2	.	TGTGCCAGTAGGGGGACTAGCGGCAGCACAGATACGCAGTATTTT	CASRGTSGSTDTQYF
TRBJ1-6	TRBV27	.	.	TGTGCCAGCAGACGGGATTTTCTGGGCTCACCCCTCCACTTT	CASRRDFLGSPLHF
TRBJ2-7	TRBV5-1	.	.	TGCGCCAGCAGCTTAATGGACGGCTACGAGCAGTACTTC	CASSLMDGYEQYF
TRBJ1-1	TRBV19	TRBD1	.	TGTGCCAGTAGTTTGATAAAAGGGGGCTGGGACACTGAAGCTTTCTTT	CASSLIKGGWDTEAFF
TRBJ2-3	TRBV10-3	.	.	TGTGCCATCGGGTCAGGGACAGATACGCAGTATTTT	CAIGSGTDTQYF
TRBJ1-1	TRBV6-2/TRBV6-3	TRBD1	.	TGTGCCAGCAGTTCTCCAGGGACAGGGGGCACTGAAGCTTTCTTT	CASSSPGTGGTEAFF
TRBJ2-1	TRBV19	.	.	TGTGCCAGTAGATCAGGGGCCGGTGATGAGCAGTTCTTC	CASRSGAGDEQFF
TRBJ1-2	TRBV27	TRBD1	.	TGTGCCAGCAGCAATACAGGGGGCGGATATGGCTACACCTTC	CASSNTGGGYGYTF
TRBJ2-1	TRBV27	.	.	TGTGCCAGCAGTTTATCAAGCTGGGGGAGCGGTTCCTACAATGAGCAGTTCTTC	CASSLSSWGSGSYNEQFF
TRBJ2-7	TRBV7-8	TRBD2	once	TGTGCCAGCAGCTTAGAACTAGCGGTGAACGAGCAGTACTTC	CASSLELAVNEQYF
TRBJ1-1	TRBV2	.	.	TGTGCCAGCAGTGAAGCGCTTAGGTCAGACACTGAAGCTTTCTTT	CASSEALRSDTEAFF
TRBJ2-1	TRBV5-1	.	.	TGCGCCAGCAGCTGGGGGTATCCGGAGGGCAATGAGCAGTTCTTC	CASSWGYPEGNEQFF
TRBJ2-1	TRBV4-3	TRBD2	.	TGCGCCAGCAGCAAGGCATCTGGCGGGAGGGCCTATGAGCAGTTCTTC	CASSKASGGRAYEQFF
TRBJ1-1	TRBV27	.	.	TGTGCCAGCAGTTTGGCCGGCATGAACACTGAAGCTTTCTTT	CASSLAGMNTEAFF
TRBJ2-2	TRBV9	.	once	TGTGCCAGCAGCGTTCAAAGCGCCGGGGAGCTGTTTTTT	CASSVQSAGELFF
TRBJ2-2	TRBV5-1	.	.	TGCGCCAGCAGCTTGGTTAGCGGCACGAACACCGGGGAGCTGTTTTTT	CASSLVSGTNTGELFF
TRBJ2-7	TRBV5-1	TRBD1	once	TGCGCCAGCAGCGCCGGGACAGGGGGAAACTACGAGCAGTACTTC	CASSAGTGGNYEQYF
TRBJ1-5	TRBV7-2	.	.	TGTGCCAGCAGCTTAGGGCTGAACAATCAGCCCCAGCATTTT	CASSLGLNNQPQHF
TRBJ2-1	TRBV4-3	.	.	TGCGCCAGCAGCCAAGATTCAGGGGGGCGGTCCTACAATGAGCAGTTCTTC	CASSQDSGGRSYNEQFF
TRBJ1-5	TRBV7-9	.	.	TGTGCCAGCAGCTTAGGGCTCAATCAGCCCCAGCATTTT	CASSLGLNQPQHF
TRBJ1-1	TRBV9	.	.	TGTGCCAGCAGCGTCGACTTAGCCGCTGAAGCTTTCTTT	CASSVDLAAEAFF
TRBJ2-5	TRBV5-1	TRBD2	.	TGCGCCAGCAGCCCCAGCGGGAACGAGGCAGAGACCCAGTACTTC	CASSPSGNEAETQYF
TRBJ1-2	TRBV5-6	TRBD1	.	TGTGCCAGCAGCTTGGGCGGACAGGGGGCGCGTGGCTACACCTTC	CASSLGGQGARGYTF